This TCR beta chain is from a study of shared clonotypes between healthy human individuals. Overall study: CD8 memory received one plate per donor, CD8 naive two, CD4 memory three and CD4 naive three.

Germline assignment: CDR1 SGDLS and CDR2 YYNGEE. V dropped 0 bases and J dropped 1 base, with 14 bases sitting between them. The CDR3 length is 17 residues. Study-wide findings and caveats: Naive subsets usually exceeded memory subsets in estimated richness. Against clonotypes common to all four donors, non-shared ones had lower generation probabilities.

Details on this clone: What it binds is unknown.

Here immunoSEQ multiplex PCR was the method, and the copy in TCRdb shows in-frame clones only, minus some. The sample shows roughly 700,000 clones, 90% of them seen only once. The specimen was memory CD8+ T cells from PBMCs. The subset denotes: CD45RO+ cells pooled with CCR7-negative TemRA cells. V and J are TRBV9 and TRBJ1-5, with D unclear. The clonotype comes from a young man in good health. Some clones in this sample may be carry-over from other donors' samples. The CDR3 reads CASSVGSSPGSNQPQHF. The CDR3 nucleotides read TGTGCCAGCAGCGTAGGATCGTCCCCGGGGAGCAATCAGCCCCAGCATTTT.